These 21 T cell receptor beta chains were sequenced from one sample in a study of Ad26.COV2.S vaccination and SARS-CoV-2 variants. Profiled with immunoSEQ multiplex PCR; TCRdb holds only in-frame clones, not every one. Here the sample spans 430,000 or so clones, about nine tenths being singletons. Treatment of the sample: around 19 received Ad26.COV2.S at low or high dose, single or two shots; roughly 5 received placebo; per-sample allocation not given. Sampling occurred on day 63 after the first vaccine or placebo injection. Sequences were derived from peripheral blood, sampled in a trial of Ad26.COV2.S vaccine versus placebo. The source of these receptors is a person between 18 and 65 years old who received the Ad26.COV2.S COVID-19 vaccine or a placebo.

This chain connects TRBV28 to TRBJ1-1; no reliable D call. V lost 2 bases and J 8 bases, leaving 6 bases between the germline ends. Germline CDR1 MDHEN, CDR2 SYDVKM. This CDR3 is 11 amino acids long. CDR3 nucleotides: TGTGCCAGCAGTTTAACGAGAGAAGCTTTCTTT. This codes for CASSLTREAFF. Filled out from reference TRBV28 and TRBJ1-1, the complete variable domain reads DVKVTQSSRYLVKRTGEKVFLECVQDMDHENMFWYRQDPGLGLRLIYFSYDVKMKEKGDIPEGYSVSREKKERFSLILESASTNQTSMYLCASSLTREAFFGQGTRLTVV.

V is TRBV27 and J is TRBJ2-1, with 9 nucleotides matching TRBD2. The CDR3 is 17 residues long. V lost 4 bases and J lost 4; bases outside the gene matches: 11. Germline V gene lookup returns CDR1 MNHEY and CDR2 SMNVEV (reference sequence). The CDR3: CASSSYTETSGYNEQFF. The CDR3 DNA is TGTGCCAGCAGTTCATATACCGAGACTAGCGGATACAATGAGCAGTTCTTC.

The V gene is TRBV4-1, the J gene TRBJ2-2; D remains ambiguous. CDR3 size: 16 residues. Germline values: CDR1 MGHRA, CDR2 YSYEKL. Trimming pared 0 bases from V and 1 base from J, leaving 9 bases between. CDR3: CASSQDPLGNTGELFF. CDR3 nucleotides: TGCGCCAGCAGCCAAGACCCTCTAGGGAACACCGGGGAGCTGTTTTTT.

A few counts support this clone. V is TRBV3-1 (or the pseudogene TRBV3-2) and J is TRBJ2-1; D uncertain. Trimming took off 4 bases at V and 10 bases at J, with 11 bases between the two ends. Per germline, CDR1 LGHDT and CDR2 YNNKEL (reference sequence). CDR3 length: 12 amino acids. The CDR3 DNA reads as TGTGCCAGCAGCCTCCTAGGCCAGGAGCAGTTCTTC. This translates into CASSLLGQEQFF.

The chain carries TRBV5-4 and TRBJ2-7; possibly TRBD1 or TRBD2 for D (5 bases each). The CDR3 is 13 amino acids. Per germline, CDR1 SGHNT and CDR2 YYREEE (reference sequence). V dropped 3 bases and J dropped 3 bases, with 10 bases sitting between them. Here the CDR3 reads CASSSVGGYEQYF. CDR3 coding DNA: TGTGCCAGCAGCTCAGTTGGGGGCTACGAGCAGTACTTC.

The V and J genes are TRBV5-1 and TRBJ2-5; 9 nucleotides agree with TRBD1. CDR1 and CDR2 from the germline V gene are SGHRS and YFSETQ. J gave up 5 bases and V 7 bases, and 15 bases lay outside the gene matches. The CDR3 is made up of 16 amino acids. The CDR3 sequence: CASGRQGGPLGETQYF. The DNA of the CDR3 is TGCGCCAGCGGCCGACAGGGGGGACCTCTGGGGGAGACCCAGTACTTC.

The rearrangement joins TRBV6-5 to TRBJ2-7, with D perhaps matching TRBD1 (5 bases). The V gene lost 4 bases and the J gene lost 4 bases, with 11 bases spanning the gap. This CDR3 has 13 amino acids. Germline V lookup: CDR1 MNHEY, CDR2 SVGAGI. The chain's CDR3 is CASSSVQGYEQYF. The CDR3 region has the DNA TGTGCCAGCAGTTCGGTCCAGGGTTACGAGCAGTACTTC.

V usage is TRBV27 and J usage is TRBJ1-3; 7 bases match TRBD1. Germline V gene sequence: CDR1 MNHEY, CDR2 SMNVEV (reference sequence). Losses at the gene ends were 4 bases for V and 4 bases for J; bases not matched to a gene: 4. The CDR3 length is 14 residues. CDR3 DNA sequence: TGTGCCAGCAGTTCGACAGGGTTGGGAAACACCATATATTTT. Translation: CASSSTGLGNTIYF.

There are a few counts of this clone. The chain recombines TRBV4-3 with TRBJ2-2; maybe TRBD2 (5 bases). CDR3 length equals 17 residues. The ends were cut back, 0 bases at V and 0 bases at J, with 11 bases in the middle. CDR1 and CDR2 from the germline V gene are LGHNA and YSLEER. CDR3 loop: CASSQDRAGPNTGELFF. DNA of the CDR3: TGCGCCAGCAGCCAAGATAGGGCGGGCCCGAACACCGGGGAGCTGTTTTTT.

The V and J genes are TRBV12-3 or TRBV12-4 and TRBJ2-7, with 7 nucleotides matching TRBD1. Trimming took 3 bases from V and 5 from J; bases not matched to a gene: 4. The CDR3 length is 13 residues. CDR3 protein: CASSLDRRNEQYF. The DNA of the CDR3 is TGTGCCAGCAGTTTGGACAGGAGGAACGAGCAGTACTTC.

This chain links TRBV27 with TRBJ2-7, with 7 nucleotides matching TRBD2. The V gene end was trimmed by 6 bases and the J gene end by 3 bases; junction bases not matched to a gene: 14. The CDR3 has 16 amino acids. Germline-derived CDR1 and CDR2 are MNHEY and SMNVEV (reference sequence). The DNA of the CDR3 is TGTGCCAGCAGCAGATTGCCCGGGACTATCTACTACGAGCAGTACTTC. Translation: CASSRLPGTIYYEQYF.

The rearrangement links TRBV18 to TRBJ1-2; D is unresolved. The V and J ends lost 3 bases and 4 bases respectively, with 12 bases between them. Looked up from germline, CDR1 is KGHSH and CDR2 is LQKENI. This CDR3 has 14 residues. Here the CDR3 DNA reads TGTGCCAGCTCACCTGCGGAAAGTTCCTATGGCTACACCTTC. Amino acid sequence: CASSPAESSYGYTF.

This rearrangement joins TRBV3-1 (or the pseudogene TRBV3-2) to TRBJ2-1; unclear D gene. Germline CDR1 and CDR2: LGHDT and YNNKEL (reference sequence). CDR3 length: 15 amino acids. The V gene lost 9 bases and the J gene lost 0 bases, with 15 bases spanning the gap. Here the CDR3 reads CARRHTESSYNEQFF. CDR3 sequence (DNA): TGTGCCAGACGGCACACAGAAAGCTCCTACAATGAGCAGTTCTTC.

This chain joins TRBV30 and TRBJ2-7, with 8 bases matching TRBD1. Germline trimming cut 5 bases from V and 6 bases from J; bases unmatched to any gene: 9. The CDR3 sequence is 13 residues long. The germline gives CDR1 GTSNPN, CDR2 SVGIG (reference sequence). DNA for the CDR3: TGTGCCTGGGGCAGGGGGCGAGGGGGCGAGCAGTACTTC. Protein product: CAWGRGRGGEQYF.

The chain links TRBV13 to TRBJ1-1, with TRBD1 matching over 8 bases. Trimming took 5 bases from V and 4 from J; bases not matched to a gene: 15. CDR3 length equals 17 residues. The germline V gene encodes CDR1 PRHDT and CDR2 FYEKMQ (reference sequence). The CDR3 spells CASSPTPSDRGSTEAFF. The CDR3 DNA is TGTGCCAGCAGCCCTACGCCGTCTGACAGGGGAAGCACTGAAGCTTTCTTT.

This chain uses TRBV30 with TRBJ2-5; 7 bases agree with TRBD1. V lost 2 bases and J lost 4; bases outside the gene matches: 13. The V gene's germline CDR1 is GTSNPN and CDR2 SVGIG (reference sequence). The CDR3 has 16 amino acids. The CDR3 bases are TGTGCCTGGAGTCGGTCCTTCGACAGGGCGGTAGAGACCCAGTACTTC. Translated, it gives CAWSRSFDRAVETQYF.

This chain links TRBV5-1 with TRBJ2-2; maybe TRBD1 (5 bases). V was shortened by 4 bases and J by 0 bases, with 7 bases between the two germline ends. The CDR3 sequence is 14 residues long. Germline values: CDR1 SGHRS, CDR2 YFSETQ. In nucleotides, the CDR3 is TGCGCCAGCAGCCAGACAGCGAACACCGGGGAGCTGTTTTTT. Protein sequence: CASSQTANTGELFF. Based on the CDR3 plus reference TRBV5-1 and TRBJ2-2, the full variable domain is KAGVTQTPRYLIKTRGQQVTLSCSPISGHRSVSWYQQTPGQGLQFLFEYFSETQRNKGNFPGRFSGRQFSNSRSEMNVSTLELGDSALYLCASSQTANTGELFFGEGSRLTVL.

The chain combines TRBV6-5 with TRBJ2-1; no firm D call. The V end lost 2 bases, the J end lost 6 bases, and 8 bases lay between the germline ends. CDR3 length: 13 residues. The germline V gene encodes CDR1 MNHEY and CDR2 SVGAGI. The CDR3 protein is CASSYGISNEQFF. DNA for the CDR3: TGTGCCAGCAGTTACGGCATCTCCAATGAGCAGTTCTTC.

This clone was seen a single time. The V call is TRBV29-1, the J call TRBJ2-1; 13 bases are a match to TRBD2. CDR3 size: 14 residues. Germline CDR1 is SQVTM and CDR2 is ANQGSEA. V lost 7 bases and J lost 8; bases outside the gene matches: 8. For the CDR3, the DNA is TGCAGCGGTTACGGACTAGCGGGAGAACATGAGCAGTTCTTC. Protein sequence: CSGYGLAGEHEQFF.

J is TRBJ1-2 and V is TRBV6-2 or TRBV6-3; no firm D call. CDR1 and CDR2 (germline): MNHEY, SVGEGT. This CDR3 contains 11 residues. The ends were cut back, 5 bases at V and 5 bases at J, with 6 bases in the middle. For the CDR3, the DNA is TGTGCCAGCAGTCTGCTATATGGCTACACCTTC. Amino acids: CASSLLYGYTF.

The genes are TRBV27 and TRBJ1-2; TRBD1 is a possible D gene (5 bases). The CDR3 sequence is 15 residues long. The germline V and J ends were trimmed by 4 bases and 4 bases, with 16 bases remaining between them. Germline assignment: CDR1 MNHEY and CDR2 SMNVEV (reference sequence). CDR3 DNA sequence: TGTGCCAGCAGTTCCCCGGGACGGTCCCTCTATGGCTACACCTTC. Translated: CASSSPGRSLYGYTF.